Below are 32 T cell receptor beta chains sequenced from a single sample in a study of vaccination effects on CD4 cells after COVID-19. It was after approximately 11 days of culture that CD4+ T cells were isolated. Which antigens these TCRs recognize remains unknown. Measured with immunoSEQ multiplex PCR; TCRdb has only the in-frame clones, and not every one. The table shows some 50,000 clones, with 65% to 80% occurring only once. The source material was CD4+ T cells from PBMCs cultured without peptide, sampled before COVID-19 vaccination. The receptors were sampled from a human donor who received a COVID-19 vaccine.

The chain combines TRBV6-5 with TRBJ2-1, with 7 positions matching TRBD1. This CDR3 contains 15 residues. The V gene end was trimmed by 4 bases and the J gene end by 0 bases; junction bases not matched to a gene: 3. Germline V lookup: CDR1 MNHEY, CDR2 SVGAGI. The CDR3 region is CASSSTGASYNEQFF. For the CDR3, the DNA is TGTGCCAGCAGTTCCACAGGGGCCTCCTACAATGAGCAGTTCTTC.

The chain links TRBV5-1 to TRBJ2-2, with 8 bases identical to TRBD2. CDR1 and CDR2 from the germline V gene are SGHRS and YFSETQ. The CDR3 runs 14 residues. The V and J ends lost 2 bases and 5 bases, in that order; junction bases with no gene match: 2. DNA of the CDR3: TGCGCCAGCAGCTTAGCGGGGGAAACCGGGGAGCTGTTTTTT. This sequence encodes CASSLAGETGELFF.

J is TRBJ2-7 and V is TRBV27; the D is unclear. The V gene lost 4 bases and the J gene lost 1 base, with 8 bases spanning the gap. The length of the CDR3 is 13 residues. Germline loops: CDR1 MNHEY, CDR2 SMNVEV (reference sequence). The CDR3 is CASSSPVSYEQYF. CDR3 DNA: TGTGCCAGCAGTTCCCCGGTGTCCTACGAGCAGTACTTC.

This clone was recorded once. V gene TRBV19 combines with J gene TRBJ1-2; TRBD1 matches at 7 bases. This CDR3 region has 19 residues. V lost 6 bases and J lost 1; bases outside the gene matches: 20. Germline V CDR1 and CDR2: LNHDA, SQIVND (reference sequence). CDR3 loop: CASSRDRAEFRRGNYGYTF. CDR3 sequence (DNA): TGTGCCAGTAGCCGAGACAGGGCCGAATTTCGACGGGGTAACTATGGCTACACCTTC.

This chain links TRBV5-1 with TRBJ2-3; D possibly corresponds to TRBD1 (6 bases). The CDR3 runs 16 residues. V shed 0 bases and J shed 7 bases, with 18 bases lying between them. The germline gives CDR1 SGHRS, CDR2 YFSETQ. CDR3 protein: CASSLGVRGDKHTQYF. DNA of the CDR3: TGCGCCAGCAGCTTGGGGGTTAGAGGGGACAAACATACGCAGTATTTT.

This chain connects TRBV30 to TRBJ2-7, with 7 bases matching TRBD2. V shed 5 bases, J shed 0 bases, and the junction held 7 bases outside the gene matches. This CDR3 has 14 amino acids. Germline CDR1 and CDR2: GTSNPN and SVGIG (reference sequence). DNA of the CDR3: TGTGCCTGGGGGGGGGACGGAAGCTCCTACGAGCAGTACTTC. It specifies CAWGGDGSSYEQYF.

The genes are TRBV29-1 and TRBJ2-7, with TRBD2 identical over 8 bases. Germline V gene lookup returns CDR1 SQVTM and CDR2 ANQGSEA. With 6 bases clipped from V and 1 base from J, the junction kept 5 bases outside the gene matches. The CDR3 is 13 residues long. CDR3 coding DNA: TGCAGCGTCCGCCGGGGGGGATCCTACGAGCAGTACTTC. This encodes CSVRRGGSYEQYF.

The rearrangement uses TRBV18 and TRBJ2-5; D unclear. Trimming took 3 bases from V and 4 from J, leaving 9 bases between them. The V gene's germline CDR1 is KGHSH and CDR2 LQKENI. The length of the CDR3 is 13 residues. CDR3 coding DNA: TGTGCCAGCTCACCGGACCCTGGAGAGACCCAGTACTTC. It specifies CASSPDPGETQYF.

The rearrangement uses TRBV6-2 or TRBV6-3 and TRBJ1-1, with 8 bases lining up with TRBD1. Trimming cost V 4 bases and J 1 base; bases outside gene matches: 2. Per germline, CDR1 MNHEY and CDR2 SVGEGT. CDR3 length: 14 amino acids. The CDR3 DNA reads TGTGCCAGCAGTTCGACAGGGGCGAACACTGAAGCTTTCTTT. This translates into CASSSTGANTEAFF.

The chain carries TRBV19 and TRBJ2-7; 8 bases match TRBD1. The germline CDR1 and CDR2 sequences are LNHDA and SQIVND (reference sequence). J was trimmed by 2 bases and V by 6 bases; bases with no gene match: 9. This CDR3 is built from 15 residues. This CDR3 reads CASRLGYRGTYEQYF. CDR3 sequence (DNA): TGTGCCAGTAGACTGGGTTACAGGGGGACCTACGAGCAGTACTTC. Filled out from reference TRBV19 and TRBJ2-7, the complete variable domain reads DGGITQSPKYLFRKEGQNVTLSCEQNLNHDAMYWYRQDPGQGLRLIYYSQIVNDFQKGDIAEGYSVSREKKESFPLTVTSAQKNPTAFYLCASRLGYRGTYEQYFGPGTRLTVT.

This chain links TRBV27 with TRBJ1-1, with TRBD1 as a possible D gene (5 bases). CDR1 is MNHEY, CDR2 SMNVEV, per germline (reference sequence). This CDR3 has 13 residues. The ends were cut back, 5 bases at V and 5 bases at J, with 12 bases in the middle. The CDR3 loop reads CASSPGTQTEAFF. The CDR3 nucleotides are TGTGCCAGCAGTCCGGGGACCCAAACTGAAGCTTTCTTT.

The rearrangement joins TRBV27 to TRBJ2-2; D is possibly TRBD2 (6 bases). This CDR3 region has 17 residues. The V gene's germline CDR1 is MNHEY and CDR2 SMNVEV (reference sequence). The ends were cut back, 3 bases at V and 5 bases at J, with 19 bases in the middle. Here the CDR3 DNA reads TGTGCCAGCAGTTTTCTTTCTGCGGGGTCTATTACCGGGGAGCTGTTTTTT. Translating gives CASSFLSAGSITGELFF.

The chain uses TRBV2 and TRBJ2-1; 7 positions match TRBD1. The CDR3 totals 15 residues. Looked up from germline, CDR1 is SNHLY and CDR2 is FYNNEI. V lost 6 bases, J lost 0 bases, and 5 bases stayed unmatched. The CDR3 DNA follows: TGTGCCAGCAGCGAGGGACAGCCCTCCTACAATGAGCAGTTCTTC. It is translated as CASSEGQPSYNEQFF. The full variable domain, completed using reference TRBV2 and TRBJ2-1, is EPEVTQTPSHQVTQMGQEVILRCVPISNHLYFYWYRQILGQKVEFLVSFYNNEISEKSEIFDDQFSVERPDGSNFTLKIRSTKLEDSAMYFCASSEGQPSYNEQFFGPGTRLTVL.

This clone is classed as medium-sized. V and J are TRBV27 and TRBJ2-7; 9 bases align to TRBD2. Germline lookup yields CDR1 MNHEY and CDR2 SMNVEV (reference sequence). Trimming removed 6 bases from V and 3 bases from J; junction bases left unmatched: 3. The CDR3 extends over 13 amino acids. The CDR3 loop is CASRASGVYEQYF. The CDR3 coding sequence is TGTGCCAGCAGGGCTAGCGGGGTCTACGAGCAGTACTTC.

The V call is TRBV19, the J call TRBJ2-2; perhaps TRBD2 as D (5 bases). This CDR3 region has 16 residues. Trimming took 6 bases from V and 6 from J, leaving 20 bases between them. CDR1 and CDR2 (germline): LNHDA, SQIVND (reference sequence). The CDR3 region is CASSSLGRGYPGELFF. The CDR3 coding sequence is TGTGCCAGTAGCTCTCTAGGACGCGGGTACCCCGGGGAGCTGTTTTTT.

The rearrangement links TRBV6-5 to TRBJ2-2; no clear D gene. The V gene lost 1 base and the J gene lost 3 bases, with 6 bases spanning the gap. This CDR3 has 14 residues. The V gene's germline CDR1 is MNHEY and CDR2 SVGAGI. CDR3 sequence: CASSYWGDTGELFF. CDR3 DNA: TGTGCCAGCAGTTACTGGGGTGACACCGGGGAGCTGTTTTTT.

This chain links TRBV7-2 with TRBJ2-1; 8 bases align to TRBD2. V lost 2 bases and J lost 8; bases outside the gene matches: 8. Germline CDR1 and CDR2: SGHTA and FQGNSA. The CDR3 is 15 amino acids. The CDR3 loop is CASSLSIAGKYEQFF. The CDR3 region has the DNA TGTGCCAGCAGCTTAAGTATAGCGGGGAAGTATGAGCAGTTCTTC.

This clone was recorded once. J is TRBJ1-2 and V is TRBV5-1, with 10 bases that match TRBD1. After removal of 4 bases from V and 3 bases from J, the junction contained 12 bases not matched to a gene. The CDR3 spans 17 residues. Germline V lookup: CDR1 SGHRS, CDR2 YFSETQ. CDR3 region: CASSLLPGTGVDYGYTF. CDR3 DNA sequence: TGCGCCAGCAGCCTCCTACCCGGGACAGGGGTGGACTATGGCTACACCTTC.

The chain is built from TRBV5-1 and TRBJ2-5; no clear D. CDR1 is SGHRS, CDR2 YFSETQ, per germline. Trimming stripped 2 bases from V and 4 bases from J, with 3 bases between. CDR3 length equals 11 residues. The CDR3 sequence is CASSFRETQYF. In DNA form, the CDR3 reads TGCGCCAGCAGCTTTAGAGAGACCCAGTACTTC.

V is TRBV6-5 and J is TRBJ1-1; the D is unclear. Trimming removed 3 bases at V and 4 bases at J, with 12 bases between. CDR1 is MNHEY, CDR2 SVGAGI, per germline. The CDR3 length is 14 residues. The CDR3 DNA follows: TGTGCCAGCAGTTATGCGTCCGGAGGCACTGAAGCTTTCTTT. Its protein is CASSYASGGTEAFF.

The chain carries TRBV20-1 and TRBJ2-3; unclear D gene. This CDR3 has 11 residues. Germline assignment: CDR1 DFQATT and CDR2 SNEGSKA (reference sequence). The germline V and J ends were trimmed by 2 bases and 3 bases, with 3 bases remaining between them. The CDR3 sequence: CSARKTDTQYF. In DNA, the CDR3 is TGCAGTGCTAGAAAAACAGATACGCAGTATTTT.

This chain connects TRBV30 to TRBJ1-1; D is undetermined. This CDR3 region has 12 residues. CDR1 and CDR2 from the germline V gene are GTSNPN and SVGIG (reference sequence). V was trimmed by 8 bases and J by 11 bases, leaving 21 bases between them. The CDR3 DNA is TGTGCCATCCTAGAGGTTGGGAGAGGGGCTTTCTTT. Translated, it gives CAILEVGRGAFF. Supplemented by reference TRBV30 and TRBJ1-1, the full variable domain reads SQTIHQWPATLVQPVGSPLSLECTVEGTSNPNLYWYRQAAGRGLQLLFYSVGIGQISSEVPQNLSASRPQDRQFILSSKKLLLSDSGFYLCAILEVGRGAFFGQGTRLTVV.

The chain is built from TRBV15 and TRBJ2-7; D is perhaps TRBD2 (5 bases). Trimming pared 1 base from V and 2 bases from J, leaving 12 bases between. This CDR3 has 15 residues. The germline gives CDR1 LNHNV, CDR2 YYDKDF (reference sequence). DNA of the CDR3: TGTGCCACCAGCAGAGTACCCAAGGGAGCCTACGAGCAGTACTTC. Translation gives CATSRVPKGAYEQYF.

The V and J genes are TRBV3-1 (or the pseudogene TRBV3-2) and TRBJ2-1, with 7 positions matching TRBD2. Germline CDR1 reads LGHDT; CDR2 reads YNNKEL (reference sequence). J gave up 8 bases and V 4 bases, and 8 bases lay outside the gene matches. The CDR3 runs 14 residues. The CDR3 is CASSPFTSDHEQFF. CDR3 DNA sequence: TGTGCCAGCAGCCCGTTCACTAGCGACCATGAGCAGTTCTTC.

The J gene is TRBJ1-2, the V gene TRBV6-5; D call uncertain. Trimming stripped 7 bases from V and 4 bases from J, with 10 bases between. This CDR3 comprises 12 residues. Germline CDR1 reads MNHEY; CDR2 reads SVGAGI. The CDR3 region has the DNA TGTGCCAGCACCCCACGGTCCTATGGCTACACCTTC. Translating it yields CASTPRSYGYTF.

The chain employs TRBV5-1 and TRBJ2-5; D call uncertain. The CDR3 has 15 residues. V was cut by 1 base and J by 5 bases, with 15 bases left in between. Germline V lookup: CDR1 SGHRS, CDR2 YFSETQ. The CDR3 protein is CASSLNPSLGETQYF. CDR3 sequence (DNA): TGCGCCAGCAGCTTGAATCCGTCCCTTGGGGAGACCCAGTACTTC.

V is TRBV5-4 and J is TRBJ2-7; 8 bases line up with TRBD2. This CDR3 spans 15 amino acids. Losses at the gene ends were 0 bases for V and 2 bases for J; bases not matched to a gene: 4. Germline loops: CDR1 SGHNT, CDR2 YYREEE (reference sequence). CDR3 bases: TGTGCCAGCAGCTTGGGAGCGGGGGTTACCTACGAGCAGTACTTC. It yields the protein CASSLGAGVTYEQYF.

This rearrangement joins TRBV7-2 to TRBJ2-1; D possibly corresponds to TRBD2 (6 bases). The CDR3 covers 15 residues. Trimming cost V 5 bases and J 3 bases, with 14 bases left between them. Germline V CDR1 and CDR2: SGHTA, FQGNSA. The CDR3 region is CASSHGRGDYNEQFF. The CDR3 DNA reads TGTGCCAGCAGCCATGGGCGGGGAGACTACAATGAGCAGTTCTTC.

The chain uses TRBV7-6 and TRBJ1-1; D is possibly TRBD1 (5 bases). The V and J ends lost 4 bases and 4 bases respectively, with 16 bases between them. The CDR3 has 15 amino acids. CDR1 and CDR2 (germline): SGHVS, FNYEAQ. The CDR3 coding sequence is TGTGCCAGCAGCTCGATGGGACGAGTCAGCACTGAAGCTTTCTTT. Translated: CASSSMGRVSTEAFF.

V is TRBV2 and J is TRBJ1-2; D is possibly TRBD1 (5 bases). This CDR3 has 14 amino acids. V was pared by 2 bases and J by 4 bases, with 11 bases between. The germline CDR1 and CDR2 sequences are SNHLY and FYNNEI. DNA for the CDR3: TGTGCCAGCAGTGAACAGGGCACTATCTATGGCTACACCTTC. It is translated as CASSEQGTIYGYTF.

This clone appeared once. The rearrangement links TRBV19 to TRBJ2-2; 7 bases line up with TRBD1. With V trimmed by 4 bases and J by 3 bases, 14 bases remained unmatched. Germline values: CDR1 LNHDA, CDR2 SQIVND (reference sequence). This CDR3 comprises 18 residues. The CDR3 sequence: CASSTRQGRLEDTGELFF. The CDR3, as DNA: TGTGCCAGTAGTACAAGACAGGGAAGATTAGAGGACACCGGGGAGCTGTTTTTT. The variable domain in full, completed from reference TRBV19 and TRBJ2-2, reads DGGITQSPKYLFRKEGQNVTLSCEQNLNHDAMYWYRQDPGQGLRLIYYSQIVNDFQKGDIAEGYSVSREKKESFPLTVTSAQKNPTAFYLCASSTRQGRLEDTGELFFGEGSRLTVL.

The chain is built from TRBV19 and TRBJ1-1; TRBD1 matches at 7 bases. V gave up 4 bases and J gave up 7 bases; unmatched junction bases: 6. Germline CDR1 LNHDA, CDR2 SQIVND (reference sequence). The CDR3 runs 13 residues. The CDR3 spells CASSRGTEGEAFF. CDR3 DNA: TGTGCCAGTAGTAGGGGGACAGAGGGTGAAGCTTTCTTT.